The T cell receptor beta chain described here comes from a study of technical replicates of blood from a handful of donors. V trimming: 4 bases; J trimming: 2 bases; junction bases outside the gene matches: 7. The CDR3 runs to 15 residues. The V gene's germline CDR1 is SGHRS and CDR2 YFSETQ. The repertoire was sequenced with immunoSEQ multiplex PCR; TCRdb's copy has only in-frame clones and lacks some. The sample has about 89,000 clones, about 94% seen once; the top ten hold roughly 0.26%. Sequencing input: T cells isolated from PBMCs. The genes are TRBV5-1 and TRBJ2-5, with 8 positions matching TRBD1. The TCR originated in a human donor in good health. This chain's CDR3 is CASSDRDRLQETQYF. CDR3 DNA sequence: TGCGCCAGCAGCGACCGGGACAGGCTTCAAGAGACCCAGTACTTC. The complete variable domain, with remaining parts taken from reference TRBV5-1 and TRBJ2-5, reads KAGVTQTPRYLIKTRGQQVTLSCSPISGHRSVSWYQQTPGQGLQFLFEYFSETQRNKGNFPGRFSGRQFSNSRSEMNVSTLELGDSALYLCASSDRDRLQETQYFGPGTRLLVL.